Listed below are T cell receptor beta chains from one sample, sequenced in a study of vaccination and CD4 T cells after COVID-19. Their antigens remain unidentified. TCRdb called the PCR reads again in MiXCR, with one record for every CDR3 protein. Of 15,000 to 20,000 distinct CDR3 sequences in the sample, about 56% were seen once. The material sequenced was CD4+ T cells from blood, cultured in vitro, taken before SARS-CoV-2 vaccination. Receptor source: a human donor who had recovered from COVID-19. The CDR3 runs from the conserved cysteine through the conserved F or W. D genes are given only for firm matches. Clone size is stated in some rows and not others, as once, few, many or a class when expanded.

V	size	J	D	DNA	CDR3
TRBV7-2	once	TRBJ2-2	.	TGTGCCAACCATTTCTCCGGGGAGCTGTTTTTT	CANHFSGELFF
TRBV7-8	.	TRBJ2-7	.	TGTGCCAGCGGGGATGGCCCCTACGAGCAGTACTTC	CASGDGPYEQYF
TRBV20-1	few	TRBJ2-5	.	TGCAGTGCTAACTCTGATATTCAAGAGACCCAGTACTTC	CSANSDIQETQYF
TRBV7-2	few	TRBJ2-2	TRBD2	TGTGCCAGCAGCTTAGCAGCGGGAGAGACCACCGGGGAGCTGTTTTTT	CASSLAAGETTGELFF
TRBV7-2	.	TRBJ1-5	.	TGTGCCAGCAGCCCTAACTTGGGAAATCAGCCCCAGCATTTT	CASSPNLGNQPQHF
TRBV2	.	TRBJ2-7	.	TGTGCCAGCCGCCAAGCGGGCATGGAGGAGCAGTACTTC	CASRQAGMEEQYF
TRBV19	.	TRBJ2-1	.	TGTGCCAGTAGTATAGAGGGGGCCAGGAGAGAGGGTCTACGCAATGAGCAGTTCTTC	CASSIEGARREGLRNEQFF
TRBV6-1	few	TRBJ1-5	.	TGTGCCAGCAGCTTCATGACGGCAAATCAGCCCCAGCATTTT	CASSFMTANQPQHF
TRBV6-1	.	TRBJ2-3	.	TGTGCCAGCAGTGAGCTTCCGGATACGCAGTATTTT	CASSELPDTQYF
TRBV7-2	few	TRBJ2-7	.	TGTGCCAGCAGCCCCTTCGGGCAATTCTACGAGCAGTACTTC	CASSPFGQFYEQYF
TRBV20-1	.	TRBJ1-3	.	TGCAGCAAGAGCTCTGGAAACACCATATATTTT	CSKSSGNTIYF
TRBV20-1	few	TRBJ1-1	.	TGCAGTGCCCCGCAATTAAACACTGAAGCTTTCTTT	CSAPQLNTEAFF
TRBV6-2/TRBV6-3	once	TRBJ2-7	.	TGTGCCAGCAGTTACGGCAAGGCCTACGAGCAGTACTTC	CASSYGKAYEQYF
TRBV19	.	TRBJ1-1	TRBD1	TGTGCCAGTAGTTGGGACAGGGTGGTGAACACTGAAGCTTTCTTT	CASSWDRVVNTEAFF
TRBV5-5	few	TRBJ2-5	TRBD2	TGTGCCAGCAGCTTGGAGGGGACTAGCGGGCTATCGGAGACCCAGTACTTC	CASSLEGTSGLSETQYF
TRBV7-2	few	TRBJ1-6	.	TGTGCCAGCAGCTTAAATGGACGGTCTTATAATTCACCCCTCCACTTT	CASSLNGRSYNSPLHF
TRBV20-1	large	TRBJ2-1	TRBD2	TGCAGTGCTAGAAGTCTACGGGAGGCTTCCTACAATGAGCAGTTCTTC	CSARSLREASYNEQFF
TRBV27	.	TRBJ2-1	.	TGTGCCAGCAGTCAATCGGGGGTTCGAGGGGACAATGAGCAGTTCTTC	CASSQSGVRGDNEQFF
TRBV7-2	.	TRBJ2-2	TRBD2	TGTGCCAGCAGCTTGGGAGGGTTCGGTAGCGCCGGGGAGCTGTTTTTT	CASSLGGFGSAGELFF
TRBV9	.	TRBJ1-6	TRBD1	TGTGCCAGCAGCCTGTTAGACAGGGGCTATTCACCCCTCCACTTT	CASSLLDRGYSPLHF
TRBV20-1	.	TRBJ2-3	TRBD2	TGCAGTGCCGCCCCTAGCGGGTTCACAGATACGCAGTATTTT	CSAAPSGFTDTQYF
TRBV12-3/TRBV12-4	.	TRBJ1-3	.	TGTGCCAGCACCAAGTGGTTTGACACCATATATTTT	CASTKWFDTIYF
TRBV5-4	.	TRBJ2-7	TRBD2	TGTGCCAGCAGCTTGACTAGCGGGAGCTACGAGCAGTACTTC	CASSLTSGSYEQYF
TRBV29-1	.	TRBJ2-2	.	TGCAGCATCCGGACGGTGAGCACCGGGGAGCTGTTTTTT	CSIRTVSTGELFF
TRBV11-2	few	TRBJ1-2	TRBD1	TGTGCCAGCAGCTCCTTGACAGGGGGCGGGAACTATGGCTACACCTTC	CASSSLTGGGNYGYTF
TRBV18	.	TRBJ1-5	.	TGTGCCAGCTCACTTTCACGGGGGAATCAGCCCCAGCATTTT	CASSLSRGNQPQHF
TRBV11-3	.	TRBJ2-6	.	TGTGCCAGCAGCGAAAGGCCTGGGGCCAACGTCCTGACTTTC	CASSERPGANVLTF
TRBV7-8	.	TRBJ1-5	.	TGTGCCAGCAGCTTAGTTGTTAGCAATCAGCCCCAGCATTTT	CASSLVVSNQPQHF
TRBV6-1	.	TRBJ2-7	TRBD1	TGTGCCAGCAGTCCGGGACAGGGAGGCACCTACGAGCAGTACTTC	CASSPGQGGTYEQYF
TRBV2	few	TRBJ1-1	.	TGTGCCAGCAGCACCGGGACGGGAACCACTGAAGCTTTCTTT	CASSTGTGTTEAFF
TRBV6-1	few	TRBJ1-1	.	TGTGCCAGCAGTGAAGCCGGAATCGAGAGTGAAGCTTTCTTT	CASSEAGIESEAFF
TRBV11-2	.	TRBJ2-5	.	TGTGCCAGCAGCCCAAGTGGCTACGGGCAAGAGACCCAGTACTTC	CASSPSGYGQETQYF
TRBV10-3	.	TRBJ1-1	.	TGTGCCACTAACCCCGGGAAGAAGGGCACTGAAGCTTTCTTT	CATNPGKKGTEAFF